This record looks at one TCR beta chain sequence and its context. What it binds is unknown. The junction does not match germline at one end; this may be a read error. The record originates from a study of tumor and adjacent non-tumor tissue in lung cancer. Turning to the study itself: Histology: 12 adenocarcinoma, a couple of squamous cell carcinoma, 1 small cell lung cancer.

A modified ARM-PCR protocol with three rounds of nested PCR amplified TCRbeta. MiXCR, applied by TCRdb to the multiplex PCR reads, yields one record per CDR3 protein. The sample lists 65,000 to 90,000 distinct CDR3 sequences; around 86% were seen once. This CDR3 comprises 16 residues. Germline V gene sequence: CDR1 SGHAT, CDR2 FQNNGV. Whole-study results and caveats: Normal lung showed higher cumulative top 100 clone frequency than tumor.

No cell sorting was done before RNA was extracted from the tissue. Newly diagnosed lung cancer patients had thoracic surgery in China, August–November 2014, without prior chemotherapy. The chain combines TRBV11-2 with TRBJ1-1; D may be TRBD1 (5 bases). The sequencing sample was made of lung tumor tissue. This sequence was found in a woman aged 50 to 60 with non-small cell lung cancer. CDR3 in amino acids: CARSLRTRQTETEAFF. The DNA for the CDR3 is TGCGCCAGAAGCCTACGTACTCGACAGACCGAGACTGAAGCTTTCTTT.